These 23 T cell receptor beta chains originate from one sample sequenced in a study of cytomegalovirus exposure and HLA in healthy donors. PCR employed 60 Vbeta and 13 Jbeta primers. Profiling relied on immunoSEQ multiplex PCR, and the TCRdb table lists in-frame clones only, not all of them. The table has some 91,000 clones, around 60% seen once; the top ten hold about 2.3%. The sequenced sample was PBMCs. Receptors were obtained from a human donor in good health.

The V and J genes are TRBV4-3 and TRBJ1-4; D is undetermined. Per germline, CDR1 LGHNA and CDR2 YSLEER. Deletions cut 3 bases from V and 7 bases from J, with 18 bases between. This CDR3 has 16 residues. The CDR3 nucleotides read TGCGCCAGCAGCCAGACTCTGACCGCGGGCGGTGAAAAACTGTTTTTT. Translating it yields CASSQTLTAGGEKLFF.

The CDR3 sequence: CATSRGSTEAFF. The CDR3 nucleotides are TGTGCCACCAGCAGAGGGTCCACTGAAGCTTTCTTT. The chain combines TRBV19 with TRBJ1-1; D unresolved. Trimming cost V 10 bases and J 4 bases, with 13 bases left between them. CDR1 LNHDA and CDR2 SQIVND come from the germline V gene (reference sequence). This CDR3 spans 12 amino acids. Together with reference TRBV19 and TRBJ1-1, the CDR3 gives the full variable domain: DGGITQSPKYLFRKEGQNVTLSCEQNLNHDAMYWYRQDPGQGLRLIYYSQIVNDFQKGDIAEGYSVSREKKESFPLTVTSAQKNPTAFYLCATSRGSTEAFFGQGTRLTVV.

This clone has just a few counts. The CDR3 reads CASSLRYTEAFF. For the CDR3, the DNA is TGTGCCAGCAGCCTGAGATACACTGAAGCTTTCTTT. The chain links TRBV13 to TRBJ1-1, with D hard to call. CDR3 length equals 12 residues. Deletions cut 5 bases from V and 3 bases from J, with 7 bases between. Germline CDR1 is PRHDT and CDR2 is FYEKMQ (reference sequence).

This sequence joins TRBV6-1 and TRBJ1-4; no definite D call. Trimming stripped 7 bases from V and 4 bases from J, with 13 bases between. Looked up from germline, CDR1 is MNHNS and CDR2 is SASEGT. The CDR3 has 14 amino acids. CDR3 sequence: CASTTGLGNEKLFF. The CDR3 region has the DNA TGTGCCAGCACTACCGGTCTCGGTAATGAAAAACTGTTTTTT.

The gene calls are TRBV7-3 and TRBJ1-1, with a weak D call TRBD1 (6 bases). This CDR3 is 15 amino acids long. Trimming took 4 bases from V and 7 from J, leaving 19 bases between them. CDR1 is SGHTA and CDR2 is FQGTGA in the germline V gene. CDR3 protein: CASSSRGGVTGEAFF. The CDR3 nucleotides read TGTGCCAGCAGCTCAAGGGGGGGAGTTACGGGTGAAGCTTTCTTT.

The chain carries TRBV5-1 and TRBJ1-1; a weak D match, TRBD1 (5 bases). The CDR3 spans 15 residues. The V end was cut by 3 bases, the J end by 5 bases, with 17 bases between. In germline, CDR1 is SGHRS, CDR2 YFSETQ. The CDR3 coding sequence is TGCGCCAGCAGCTCGGGACTCTGGGCGAGAACTGAAGCTTTCTTT. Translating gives CASSSGLWARTEAFF.

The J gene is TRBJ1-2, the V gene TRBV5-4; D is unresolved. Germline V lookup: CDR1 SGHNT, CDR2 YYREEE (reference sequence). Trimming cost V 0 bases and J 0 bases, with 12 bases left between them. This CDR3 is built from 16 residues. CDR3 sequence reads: CASSLGGQSSNYGYTF. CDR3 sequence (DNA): TGTGCCAGCAGCTTGGGAGGGCAGTCTTCTAACTATGGCTACACCTTC.

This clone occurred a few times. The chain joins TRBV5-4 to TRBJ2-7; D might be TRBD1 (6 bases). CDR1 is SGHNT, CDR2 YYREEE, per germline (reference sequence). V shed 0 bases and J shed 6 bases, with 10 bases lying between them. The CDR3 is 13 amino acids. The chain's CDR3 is CASSLEPGAEQYF. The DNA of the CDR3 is TGTGCCAGCAGCTTGGAGCCAGGGGCCGAGCAGTACTTC.

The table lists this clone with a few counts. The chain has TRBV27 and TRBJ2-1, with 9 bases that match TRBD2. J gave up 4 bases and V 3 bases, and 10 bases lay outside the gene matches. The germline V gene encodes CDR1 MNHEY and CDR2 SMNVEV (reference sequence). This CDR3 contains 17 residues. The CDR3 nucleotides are TGTGCCAGCAGTTTCGTCCCCATAGCGGGGGCTTACAATGAGCAGTTCTTC. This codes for CASSFVPIAGAYNEQFF.

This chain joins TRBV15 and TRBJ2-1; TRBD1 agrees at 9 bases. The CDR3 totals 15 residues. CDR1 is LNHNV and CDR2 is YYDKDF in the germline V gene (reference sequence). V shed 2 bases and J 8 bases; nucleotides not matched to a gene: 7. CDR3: CATSRYRDRADEQFF. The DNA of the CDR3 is TGTGCCACCAGCAGATACCGGGACAGGGCTGATGAGCAGTTCTTC.

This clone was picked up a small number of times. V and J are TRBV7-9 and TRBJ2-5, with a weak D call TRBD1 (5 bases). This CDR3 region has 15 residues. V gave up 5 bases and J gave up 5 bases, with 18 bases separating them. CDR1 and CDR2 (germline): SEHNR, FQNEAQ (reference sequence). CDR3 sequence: CASSPGWQGLETQYF. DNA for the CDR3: TGTGCCAGCAGCCCAGGGTGGCAGGGTTTGGAGACCCAGTACTTC. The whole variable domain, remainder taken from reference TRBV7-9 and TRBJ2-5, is DTGVSQNPRHKITKRGQNVTFRCDPISEHNRLYWYRQTLGQGPEFLTYFQNEAQLEKSRLLSDRFSAERPKGSFSTLEIQRTEQGDSAMYLCASSPGWQGLETQYFGPGTRLLVL.

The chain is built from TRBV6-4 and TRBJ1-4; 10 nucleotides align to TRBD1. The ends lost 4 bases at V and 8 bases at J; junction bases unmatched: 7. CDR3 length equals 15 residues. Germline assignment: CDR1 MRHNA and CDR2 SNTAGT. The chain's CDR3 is CASSASGTGVEKLFF. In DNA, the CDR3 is TGTGCCAGCAGTGCCTCCGGGACAGGGGTAGAAAAACTGTTTTTT.

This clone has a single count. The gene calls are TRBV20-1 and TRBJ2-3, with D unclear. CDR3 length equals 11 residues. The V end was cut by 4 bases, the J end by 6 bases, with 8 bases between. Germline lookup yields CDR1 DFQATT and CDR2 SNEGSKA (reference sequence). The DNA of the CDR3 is TGCAGTGCTAAGCCCGCGGATACGCAGTATTTT. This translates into CSAKPADTQYF.

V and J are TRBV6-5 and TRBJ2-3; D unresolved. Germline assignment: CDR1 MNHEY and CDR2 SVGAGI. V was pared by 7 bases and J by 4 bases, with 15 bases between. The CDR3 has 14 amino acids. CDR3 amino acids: CASTPRGPADTQYF. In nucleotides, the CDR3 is TGTGCCAGCACCCCCCGAGGTCCCGCAGATACGCAGTATTTT.

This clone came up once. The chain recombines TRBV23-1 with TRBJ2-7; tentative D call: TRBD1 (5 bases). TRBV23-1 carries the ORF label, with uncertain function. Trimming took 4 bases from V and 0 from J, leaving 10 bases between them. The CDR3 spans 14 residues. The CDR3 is CASSPQGSSYEQYF. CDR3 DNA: TGCGCCAGCAGTCCCCAGGGTTCCTCCTACGAGCAGTACTTC.

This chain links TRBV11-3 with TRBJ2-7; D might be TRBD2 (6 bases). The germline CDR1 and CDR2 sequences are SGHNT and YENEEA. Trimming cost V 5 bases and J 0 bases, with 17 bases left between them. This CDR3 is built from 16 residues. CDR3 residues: CASSPPGGRSSYEQYF. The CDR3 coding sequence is TGTGCCAGCAGCCCCCCCGGGGGTAGGAGCTCCTACGAGCAGTACTTC.

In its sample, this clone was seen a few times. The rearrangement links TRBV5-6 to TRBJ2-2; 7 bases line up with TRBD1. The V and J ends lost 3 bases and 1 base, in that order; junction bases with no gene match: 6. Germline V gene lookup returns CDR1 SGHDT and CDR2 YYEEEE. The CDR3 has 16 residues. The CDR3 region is CASSSYRQGNTGELFF. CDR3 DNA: TGTGCCAGCAGCTCCTATCGACAGGGGAACACCGGGGAGCTGTTTTTT.

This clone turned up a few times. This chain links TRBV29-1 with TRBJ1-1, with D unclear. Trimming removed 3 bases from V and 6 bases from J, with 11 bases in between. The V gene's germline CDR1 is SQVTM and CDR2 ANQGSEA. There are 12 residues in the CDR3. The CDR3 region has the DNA TGCAGCGTTGACGATTGGCAATCTGAAGCTTTCTTT. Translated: CSVDDWQSEAFF.

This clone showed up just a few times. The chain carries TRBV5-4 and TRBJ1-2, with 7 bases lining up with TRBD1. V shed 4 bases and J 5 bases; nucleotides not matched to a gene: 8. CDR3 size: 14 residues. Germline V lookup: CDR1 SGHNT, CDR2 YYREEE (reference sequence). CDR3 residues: CASSLVRGPYGYTF. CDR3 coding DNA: TGTGCCAGCAGCCTGGTGAGGGGGCCGTATGGCTACACCTTC.

This CDR3 reads CASSPADYEQYF. Here the CDR3 DNA reads TGTGCCAGCAGCCCCGCGGACTACGAGCAGTACTTC. The rearrangement uses TRBV7-2 and TRBJ2-7; no reliable D call. The length of the CDR3 is 12 residues. Between the trimmed V and J ends, which lost 5 bases and 3 bases, there was a span of 8 bases. CDR1 and CDR2 from the germline V gene are SGHTA and FQGNSA.

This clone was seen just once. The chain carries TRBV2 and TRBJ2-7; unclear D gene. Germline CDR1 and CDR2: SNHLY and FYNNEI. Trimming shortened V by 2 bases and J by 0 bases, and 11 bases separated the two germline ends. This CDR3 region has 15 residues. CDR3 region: CASSEKTESSYEQYF. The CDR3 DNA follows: TGTGCCAGCAGTGAAAAAACAGAAAGCTCCTACGAGCAGTACTTC.

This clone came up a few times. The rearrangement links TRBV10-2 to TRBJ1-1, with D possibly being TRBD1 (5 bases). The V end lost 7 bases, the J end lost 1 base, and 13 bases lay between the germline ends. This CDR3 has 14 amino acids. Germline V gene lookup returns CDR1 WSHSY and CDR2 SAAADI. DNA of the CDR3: TGCGCCAGCACGTTGGGGGGGTCGAACACTGAAGCTTTCTTT. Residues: CASTLGGSNTEAFF.

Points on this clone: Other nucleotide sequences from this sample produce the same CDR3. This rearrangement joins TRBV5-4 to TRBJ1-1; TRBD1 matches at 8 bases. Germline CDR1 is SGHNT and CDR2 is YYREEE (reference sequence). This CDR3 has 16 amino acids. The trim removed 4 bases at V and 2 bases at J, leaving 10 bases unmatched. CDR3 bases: TGTGCCAGCAGCCTACCGGGGGACAGGAGAAACACTGAAGCTTTCTTT. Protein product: CASSLPGDRRNTEAFF. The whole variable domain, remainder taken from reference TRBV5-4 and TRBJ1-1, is ETGVTQSPTHLIKTRGQQVTLRCSSQSGHNTVSWYQQALGQGPQFIFQYYREEENGRGNFPPRFSGLQFPNYSSELNVNALELDDSALYLCASSLPGDRRNTEAFFGQGTRLTVV.